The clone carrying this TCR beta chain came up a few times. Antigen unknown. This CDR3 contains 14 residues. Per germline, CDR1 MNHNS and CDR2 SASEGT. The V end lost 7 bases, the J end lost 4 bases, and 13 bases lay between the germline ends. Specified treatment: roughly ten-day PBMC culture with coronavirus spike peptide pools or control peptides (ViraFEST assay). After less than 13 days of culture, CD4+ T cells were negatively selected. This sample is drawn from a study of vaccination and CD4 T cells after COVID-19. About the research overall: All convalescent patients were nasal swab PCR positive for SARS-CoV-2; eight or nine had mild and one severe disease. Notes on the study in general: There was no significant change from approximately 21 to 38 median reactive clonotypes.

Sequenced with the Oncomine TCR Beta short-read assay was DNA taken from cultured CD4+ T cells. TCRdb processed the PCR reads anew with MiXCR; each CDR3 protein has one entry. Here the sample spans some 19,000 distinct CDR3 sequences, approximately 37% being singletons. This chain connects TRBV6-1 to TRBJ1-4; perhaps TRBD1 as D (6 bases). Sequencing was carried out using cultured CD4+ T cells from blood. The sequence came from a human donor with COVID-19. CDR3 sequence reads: CASITGGGNEKLFF. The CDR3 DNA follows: TGTGCCAGCATAACAGGAGGGGGTAATGAAAAACTGTTTTTT.